The TCR beta chain under discussion was sequenced for a study of cytomegalovirus exposure and HLA in healthy donors. This clone was counted a few times. Its antigen is as yet unknown. Primers included in the PCR were 60 Vbeta and 13 Jbeta primers. The protocol was immunoSEQ multiplex PCR, while the TCRdb copy is restricted to in-frame clones and leaves out a portion. Of approximately 110,000 clones listed, around 60% are singletons. Study findings and constraints: An analysis was carried out at a later point. It showed that HLA-associated TCR beta chains were more clonally expanded than equally common non-associated chains.

This CDR3 is 16 amino acids long. The germline gives CDR1 SGHVS, CDR2 FQNEAQ. V lost 4 bases and J lost 5, with 17 bases in between. V gene TRBV7-8 combines with J gene TRBJ2-2; D is perhaps TRBD1 (6 bases). The sequenced material came from PBMCs. This clonotype was obtained from a man aged 25-40 years in good health and CMV-seropositive. The CDR3 DNA sequence: TGTGCCAGCAGCTCCTTTCGTGGGGGCTGGACCGGGGAGCTGTTTTTT. Protein: CASSSFRGGWTGELFF.